What follows are 28 T cell receptor beta chains derived from one specimen sequenced in a study of shared clonotypes between healthy human individuals. CD8 cells regarded as naive lacked CD45RO, were positively chosen for CCR7, and omitted terminally differentiated effector memory CD45RA+ cells. Assay used: immunoSEQ multiplex PCR; TCRdb lists only in-frame clones, some missing. There are about 2,200,000 clones in the sample; 85% to 95% occur only once, and 1.7% lies in the top ten. Specimen: naive CD8+ T cells from PBMCs. The receptors shown here come from a man in his late teens or twenties in good health. Some clones in this sample may be carry-over from other donors' samples.

This clone was found once. The chain combines TRBV5-6 with TRBJ2-7; TRBD2 matches at 13 bases. V shed 4 bases and J 3 bases; nucleotides not matched to a gene: 7. Germline V gives CDR1 SGHDT, CDR2 YYEEEE. This CDR3 is 16 amino acids long. The CDR3 loop reads CASSGGTSGTIYEQYF. The DNA for the CDR3 is TGTGCCAGCAGCGGCGGGACTAGCGGGACGATCTACGAGCAGTACTTC. The entire variable domain, with the rest obtained from reference TRBV5-6 and TRBJ2-7, is as follows: DAGVTQSPTHLIKTRGQQVTLRCSPKSGHDTVSWYQQALGQGPQFIFQYYEEEERQRGNFPDRFSGHQFPNYSSELNVNALLLGDSALYLCASSGGTSGTIYEQYFGPGTRLTVT.

This chain joins TRBV7-2 and TRBJ2-5; the match to TRBD1 covers 8 bases. Germline values: CDR1 SGHTA, CDR2 FQGNSA. V lost 1 base to trimming and J lost 5 bases; unmatched junction nucleotides: 6. This CDR3 is built from 15 residues. CDR3 sequence (DNA): TGTGCCAGCAGCTTAGTCAGGGGGCAAGAGGAGACCCAGTACTTC. Translated, it gives CASSLVRGQEETQYF.

The chain uses TRBV11-2 and TRBJ1-5, with 7 positions matching TRBD1. The CDR3 covers 16 residues. Trimming cost V 2 bases and J 0 bases; bases outside gene matches: 4. The germline gives CDR1 SGHAT, CDR2 FQNNGV. CDR3 DNA sequence: TGTGCCAGCAGCTTATTGACAGGGTATAGCAATCAGCCCCAGCATTTT. This sequence encodes CASSLLTGYSNQPQHF.

This clone was found once. The CDR3 nucleotides read TGTGCCAGCAGCCAAGCGGGAGGGCCTGAGGGCATTCAGTACTTC. Translating it yields CASSQAGGPEGIQYF. The chain combines TRBV14 with TRBJ2-4, with 8 bases lining up with TRBD2. CDR3 size: 15 residues. Germline V gives CDR1 SGHDN, CDR2 FVKESK. With V trimmed by 1 base and J by 9 bases, 8 bases remained unmatched.

The chain joins TRBV27 to TRBJ2-7, with D perhaps matching TRBD1 (6 bases). CDR1 is MNHEY, CDR2 SMNVEV, per germline (reference sequence). This CDR3 spans 14 amino acids. Trimming took 2 bases from V and 6 from J, leaving 14 bases between them. The CDR3 DNA reads TGTGCCAGCAGTTTAGTCTCAGGGGCTACCGAGCAGTACTTC. As protein: CASSLVSGATEQYF.

The chain uses TRBV5-6 and TRBJ1-2; 10 bases line up with TRBD1. The germline CDR1 and CDR2 sequences are SGHDT and YYEEEE. CDR3 length equals 18 residues. J was trimmed by 2 bases and V by 4 bases; bases with no gene match: 14. CDR3 in DNA: TGTGCCAGCAGCAGAAACCGGGACAGGGGCCTTCCCAACTATGGCTACACCTTC. Translating gives CASSRNRDRGLPNYGYTF. Full variable domain (outside the CDR3, taken from reference TRBV5-6 and TRBJ1-2): DAGVTQSPTHLIKTRGQQVTLRCSPKSGHDTVSWYQQALGQGPQFIFQYYEEEERQRGNFPDRFSGHQFPNYSSELNVNALLLGDSALYLCASSRNRDRGLPNYGYTFGSGTRLTVV.

Concerning this clone: Other DNA sequences in this sample translate to the same CDR3. The rearrangement uses TRBV4-3 and TRBJ2-7; the match to TRBD1 covers 9 bases. Germline lookup yields CDR1 LGHNA and CDR2 YSLEER. The J segment lost 0 bases and the V segment lost 4 bases, leaving 4 bases of the junction unmatched. The CDR3 is made up of 15 amino acids. CDR3 in DNA: TGCGCCAGCAGCCCCGGGACAGGGAGCTCCTACGAGCAGTACTTC. Its protein is CASSPGTGSSYEQYF.

The chain links TRBV4-1 to TRBJ2-7; TRBD2 is a possible D gene (5 bases). Germline V gene data show CDR1 as MGHRA and CDR2 as YSYEKL. The CDR3 runs to 14 residues. Trimming took 4 bases from V and 0 from J, leaving 10 bases between them. Written as DNA, the CDR3 is TGCGCCAGCAGCCTACACGGGAACTCCTACGAGCAGTACTTC. Translating it yields CASSLHGNSYEQYF.

V is TRBV15 and J is TRBJ2-7; 12 positions match TRBD2. The V and J ends lost 5 bases and 4 bases, in that order; junction bases with no gene match: 6. CDR1 is LNHNV, CDR2 YYDKDF, per germline (reference sequence). The CDR3 length is 15 residues. Here the CDR3 reads CATSLTSGRLYEQYF. CDR3 coding DNA: TGTGCCACCAGCTTGACTAGCGGGAGATTGTACGAGCAGTACTTC.

This chain links TRBV4-1 with TRBJ2-5; unclear D gene. Germline-derived CDR1 and CDR2 are MGHRA and YSYEKL. CDR3 length: 15 residues. The germline V and J ends were trimmed by 1 base and 0 bases, with 9 bases remaining between them. CDR3 residues: CASSQVRRNQETQYF. Written as DNA, the CDR3 is TGCGCCAGCAGCCAAGTGCGGCGAAACCAAGAGACCCAGTACTTC.

The chain couples TRBV6-1 to TRBJ1-5; D not certain. V was pared by 1 base and J by 0 bases, with 10 bases between. The CDR3 runs to 16 residues. CDR1 is MNHNS, CDR2 SASEGT, per germline. This CDR3 is CASSEGVGYSNQPQHF. The CDR3 nucleotides read TGTGCCAGCAGTGAAGGCGTGGGATATAGCAATCAGCCCCAGCATTTT.

The V gene is TRBV9, the J gene TRBJ2-3; 10 positions agree with TRBD2. V gave up 2 bases and J gave up 0 bases; unmatched junction bases: 6. Germline CDR1 SGDLS, CDR2 YYNGEE. The CDR3 totals 17 residues. CDR3 residues: CASSVGTSATSTDTQYF. The CDR3 nucleotides are TGTGCCAGCAGCGTCGGGACTAGCGCCACTAGCACAGATACGCAGTATTTT. The complete variable domain, with remaining parts taken from reference TRBV9 and TRBJ2-3, reads DSGVTQTPKHLITATGQRVTLRCSPRSGDLSVYWYQQSLDQGLQFLIQYYNGEERAKGNILERFSAQQFPDLHSELNLSSLELGDSALYFCASSVGTSATSTDTQYFGPGTRLTVL.

CDR3 in amino acids: CSAVDEKLFF. DNA of the CDR3: TGCAGTGCGGTCGATGAAAAACTGTTTTTT. This sequence joins TRBV20-1 and TRBJ1-4, with D unclear. Trimming shortened V by 6 bases and J by 6 bases, and 5 bases separated the two germline ends. The CDR3 covers 10 residues. Germline assignment: CDR1 DFQATT and CDR2 SNEGSKA (reference sequence).

The V and J genes are TRBV11-2 and TRBJ2-2, with 10 bases that match TRBD2. CDR1 is SGHAT, CDR2 FQNNGV, per germline. V dropped 3 bases and J dropped 6; count of bases not matched to a gene: 4. This CDR3 contains 15 residues. CDR3 nucleotide sequence: TGTGCCAGCAGCTTCCTAGCGGGAGTGGCCGGGGAGCTGTTTTTT. Protein: CASSFLAGVAGELFF.

This chain uses TRBV6-5 with TRBJ2-2; D gene ambiguous. Germline V gene data show CDR1 as MNHEY and CDR2 as SVGAGI. This CDR3 is 12 amino acids long. Trimming took off 7 bases at V and 6 bases at J, with 9 bases between the two ends. The chain's CDR3 is CASKVGAGELFF. The CDR3 DNA follows: TGTGCCAGCAAGGTCGGAGCCGGGGAGCTGTTTTTT.

The chain uses TRBV29-1 and TRBJ1-4; D is unclear. CDR1 is SQVTM, CDR2 ANQGSEA, per germline. V lost 6 bases and J lost 0, with 14 bases in between. The CDR3 has 15 residues. CDR3 sequence reads: CSVRAQFATNEKLFF. The CDR3 nucleotides read TGCAGCGTGAGGGCCCAGTTTGCAACTAATGAAAAACTGTTTTTT.

This chain connects TRBV2 to TRBJ2-3; 12 bases line up with TRBD2. This CDR3 is 15 amino acids long. Trimming took 5 bases from V and 4 from J; bases not matched to a gene: 4. The germline V gene has CDR1 SNHLY and CDR2 FYNNEI. The CDR3 is CASSPSGRASDTQYF. The CDR3 nucleotides read TGTGCCAGCAGTCCTAGCGGGAGGGCTTCAGATACGCAGTATTTT.

This rearrangement joins TRBV28 to TRBJ1-2, with D uncertain. CDR1 MDHEN and CDR2 SYDVKM come from the germline V gene. The CDR3 consists of 11 residues. V lost 6 bases and J lost 4, with 6 bases in between. The CDR3 DNA sequence: TGTGCCAGCAGCCAGATCTATGGCTACACCTTC. It specifies CASSQIYGYTF.

V gene TRBV7-8 combines with J gene TRBJ1-5; D gene unclear. Germline CDR1 SGHVS, CDR2 FQNEAQ. V was cut by 8 bases and J by 6 bases, with 17 bases left in between. The CDR3 consists of 14 residues. CDR3 nucleotides: TGTGCCAGCGGCCGGGGTTGGGGTCCTCAGCCCCAGCATTTT. As protein: CASGRGWGPQPQHF. Drawing the rest from reference TRBV7-8 and TRBJ1-5, the complete variable domain is GAGVSQSPRYKVAKRGQDVALRCDPISGHVSLFWYQQALGQGPEFLTYFQNEAQLDKSGLPSDRFFAERPEGSVSTLKIQRTQQEDSAVYLCASGRGWGPQPQHFGDGTRLSIL.

The chain uses TRBV19 and TRBJ1-5; possible D gene TRBD1, 5 bases. CDR3 length: 13 amino acids. V dropped 5 bases and J dropped 7 bases, with 12 bases sitting between them. Germline V CDR1 and CDR2: LNHDA, SQIVND (reference sequence). DNA for the CDR3: TGTGCCAGTAGTGTACAGGTGTGGCAGCCCCAGCATTTT. This sequence encodes CASSVQVWQPQHF.

This sequence joins TRBV29-1 and TRBJ1-1, with D possibly matching TRBD1 (6 bases). Trimming removed 7 bases from V and 5 bases from J, with 17 bases in between. This CDR3 is built from 13 residues. In germline, CDR1 is SQVTM, CDR2 ANQGSEA. CDR3 bases: TGCAGCGCCCCAACAGGGTTCCCAACTGAAGCTTTCTTT. Translation: CSAPTGFPTEAFF.

This clone is a singleton in its sample. Other DNA sequences of this sample code for an identical CDR3. The gene calls are TRBV27 and TRBJ1-4; D not certain. Germline CDR1 is MNHEY and CDR2 is SMNVEV (reference sequence). This CDR3 has 14 amino acids. Trimming removed 2 bases from V and 3 bases from J, with 7 bases in between. The CDR3: CASSLTGANEKLFF. The CDR3 DNA reads TGTGCCAGCAGTTTAACCGGGGCTAATGAAAAACTGTTTTTT.

The gene calls are TRBV10-1 and TRBJ2-7, with TRBD2 matching over 7 bases. This CDR3 is 14 amino acids long. V dropped 5 bases and J dropped 3; count of bases not matched to a gene: 7. The germline V gene encodes CDR1 WNHNN and CDR2 SYGVQD (reference sequence). Here the CDR3 DNA reads TGCGCCAGCAGTCGGGAGGACGGCTTCTACGAGCAGTACTTC. Translation: CASSREDGFYEQYF.

V and J are TRBV28 and TRBJ2-4; 11 positions match TRBD1. The CDR3 is 24 residues long. The junction had 25 bases not matched to a gene; V was cut back by 2 bases and J by 1 base. Germline values: CDR1 MDHEN, CDR2 SYDVKM. The CDR3 is CASSLALGQGDPGPSGEAKNIQYF. DNA of the CDR3: TGTGCCAGCAGTTTAGCCCTGGGACAGGGGGACCCGGGACCCAGCGGTGAGGCCAAAAACATTCAGTACTTC.

V usage is TRBV7-3 and J usage is TRBJ1-1; D is unclear. Per germline, CDR1 SGHTA and CDR2 FQGTGA. This CDR3 contains 14 residues. The V and J ends lost 2 bases and 5 bases respectively, with 12 bases between them. CDR3 sequence (DNA): TGTGCCAGCAGCTTATCGGGCAGATCGACTGAAGCTTTCTTT. Amino acid sequence: CASSLSGRSTEAFF.

This chain links TRBV14 with TRBJ2-2; perhaps TRBD2 as D (5 bases). The CDR3 extends over 17 amino acids. Germline V gene sequence: CDR1 SGHDN, CDR2 FVKESK. V was clipped by 0 bases and J by 3 bases, with 14 bases between them. DNA of the CDR3: TGTGCCAGCAGCCAAGAGTTACTCGGGGTACACACCGGGGAGCTGTTTTTT. This encodes CASSQELLGVHTGELFF.

The chain couples TRBV28 to TRBJ1-1; 8 nucleotides agree with TRBD1. V trimming: 6 bases; J trimming: 1 base; junction bases outside the gene matches: 4. The CDR3 is 14 residues long. CDR1 and CDR2 from the germline V gene are MDHEN and SYDVKM. CDR3 region: CASRPGTGNTEAFF. The CDR3 nucleotides are TGTGCCAGCAGACCCGGGACAGGGAACACTGAAGCTTTCTTT.

The rearrangement joins TRBV14 to TRBJ2-7; D unresolved. The CDR3 has 13 amino acids. The germline CDR1 and CDR2 sequences are SGHDN and FVKESK. Trimming took 0 bases from V and 3 from J, leaving 6 bases between them. Here the CDR3 reads CASSQDSSYEQYF. For the CDR3, the DNA is TGTGCCAGCAGCCAAGACTCCAGCTACGAGCAGTACTTC. Combining the CDR3 with reference TRBV14 and TRBJ2-7 gives the whole variable domain EAGVTQFPSHSVIEKGQTVTLRCDPISGHDNLYWYRRVMGKEIKFLLHFVKESKQDESGMPNNRFLAERTGGTYSTLKVQPAELEDSGVYFCASSQDSSYEQYFGPGTRLTVT.